These T cell receptor beta chains were read from a single sample in a study of blood T cell repertoires in COVID-19. TCRdb keeps only in-frame clones here, not all; method: immunoSEQ multiplex PCR. This sample has under 300,000 clones, with approximately 83% found just once. Sequenced material: peripheral blood. These receptors came from a man under 40 who had recovered from COVID-19. The CDR3 runs from the conserved cysteine through the conserved F or W. D genes are given only for firm matches.

cdr3_aa: CASSAQNTGELFF
j_call: TRBJ2-2
v_call: TRBV2
d_call: .

cdr3_aa: CSVDVGNYGYTF
j_call: TRBJ1-2
v_call: TRBV29-1
d_call: .

cdr3_aa: CASSRGASGGTDTQYF
j_call: TRBJ2-3
v_call: TRBV19
d_call: TRBD2

cdr3_aa: CASSQRTGGFNEKLFF
j_call: TRBJ1-4
v_call: TRBV4-1
d_call: TRBD1

cdr3_aa: CASSLTVGGFTYGYTF
j_call: TRBJ1-2
v_call: TRBV5-4
d_call: .

cdr3_aa: CASSDRDIYGYTF
j_call: TRBJ1-2
v_call: TRBV10-2
d_call: .

cdr3_aa: CASSEFGTVGGTDTQYF
j_call: TRBJ2-3
v_call: TRBV10-1
d_call: .

cdr3_aa: CASSPREGLAGGQTQYF
j_call: TRBJ2-5
v_call: TRBV19
d_call: TRBD2

cdr3_aa: CVVRGRGFDYTF
j_call: TRBJ1-2
v_call: TRBV12-3/TRBV12-4
d_call: .

cdr3_aa: CASSQTGTSGTDTQYF
j_call: TRBJ2-3
v_call: TRBV4-1
d_call: TRBD2

cdr3_aa: CAISAGTAGNTIYF
j_call: TRBJ1-3
v_call: TRBV10-3
d_call: TRBD1

cdr3_aa: CASSVPMGQGAGEAFF
j_call: TRBJ1-1
v_call: TRBV6-1
d_call: TRBD1

cdr3_aa: CASSQGQSGANVLTF
j_call: TRBJ2-6
v_call: TRBV6-5
d_call: TRBD1

cdr3_aa: CSVEDDRHTSSYNEQFF
j_call: TRBJ2-1
v_call: TRBV29-1
d_call: .

cdr3_aa: CASSEGQGDTDTQYF
j_call: TRBJ2-3
v_call: TRBV6-1
d_call: TRBD1

cdr3_aa: CASSLATGITEAFF
j_call: TRBJ1-1
v_call: TRBV7-2
d_call: TRBD1

cdr3_aa: CASTPGGDYNEQFF
j_call: TRBJ2-1
v_call: TRBV19
d_call: .

cdr3_aa: CASSLKTSGGSGELFF
j_call: TRBJ2-2
v_call: TRBV5-4
d_call: TRBD2

cdr3_aa: CASSLQGSFTGELFF
j_call: TRBJ2-2
v_call: TRBV6-2/TRBV6-3
d_call: TRBD1

cdr3_aa: CASSEGGIKQPQHF
j_call: TRBJ1-5
v_call: TRBV6-1
d_call: .

cdr3_aa: CAISQVNYGYTF
j_call: TRBJ1-2
v_call: TRBV10-3
d_call: .

cdr3_aa: CASSQVYPSQAGAGELFF
j_call: TRBJ2-2
v_call: TRBV4-1
d_call: TRBD2

cdr3_aa: CASRPRQNSPLHF
j_call: TRBJ1-6
v_call: TRBV12-3/TRBV12-4
d_call: .

cdr3_aa: CASSVSPRNEQFF
j_call: TRBJ2-1
v_call: TRBV2
d_call: .

cdr3_aa: CASRAGQGIIGEQFF
j_call: TRBJ2-1
v_call: TRBV2
d_call: TRBD1

cdr3_aa: CSVEDRTARLAFF
j_call: TRBJ1-1
v_call: TRBV29-1
d_call: .

cdr3_aa: CASSQLDSSYEQYF
j_call: TRBJ2-7
v_call: TRBV14
d_call: .

cdr3_aa: CASGTPGHAGNTIYF
j_call: TRBJ1-3
v_call: TRBV9
d_call: .

cdr3_aa: CASSRGQGARDYGYTF
j_call: TRBJ1-2
v_call: TRBV18
d_call: TRBD1

cdr3_aa: CASRPTGTYNSPLHF
j_call: TRBJ1-6
v_call: TRBV6-6
d_call: .

cdr3_aa: CASSFEGLRSPLHF
j_call: TRBJ1-6
v_call: TRBV5-6
d_call: .

cdr3_aa: CASSSTVQETQYF
j_call: TRBJ2-5
v_call: TRBV7-9
d_call: .

cdr3_aa: CASSVSLASGGTNEQFF
j_call: TRBJ2-1
v_call: TRBV4-1
d_call: TRBD2

cdr3_aa: CASRSSDITDTQYF
j_call: TRBJ2-3
v_call: TRBV6-5
d_call: .

cdr3_aa: CASSQEVRERLYGYTF
j_call: TRBJ1-2
v_call: TRBV4-1
d_call: .

cdr3_aa: CASSPGLAGGLRSYNEQFF
j_call: TRBJ2-1
v_call: TRBV10-1
d_call: TRBD2

cdr3_aa: CASSESQGAGNTIYF
j_call: TRBJ1-3
v_call: TRBV10-1
d_call: .

cdr3_aa: CASVSGDSVNQPQHF
j_call: TRBJ1-5
v_call: TRBV12-5
d_call: TRBD1

cdr3_aa: CASSDRGRGNSPLHF
j_call: TRBJ1-6
v_call: TRBV21-1
d_call: .